This T cell receptor beta chain comes out of a study of PD-1 blockade in classical Hodgkin lymphoma. The assay was immunoSEQ multiplex PCR, and TCRdb's table has in-frame clones only and misses some. This table holds over 20,000 clones, less than 75% found once. Germline V gene data show CDR1 as SQVTM and CDR2 as ANQGSEA. The CDR3 has 13 amino acids. Trimming removed 7 bases from V and 5 bases from J; junction bases left unmatched: 10. Time point of the sample: cycle 4 day 1 (C4D1), after 6 weeks of nivolumab. All patients relapsed after autologous stem cell transplantation, and brentuximab vedotin exposure varied.

The source of this sequence is a human donor with classical Hodgkin lymphoma. The source was peripheral blood mononuclear cells (PBMCs), collected before the fourth cycle of nivolumab. The chain has TRBV29-1 and TRBJ1-2; TRBD1 aligns across 7 bases. CDR3 sequence: CSAATGSGYGYTF. DNA for the CDR3: TGCAGCGCCGCGACAGGGTCGGGGTATGGCTACACCTTC.